This entry lists 13 T cell receptor beta chains sequenced from one sample in a study of T cells in Graves' hyperthyroidism and ophthalmopathy (dated by TCRdb to about 2019). Library preparation was by multiplex PCR. The instrument was an Illumina HiSeq 2000. Amplification of TCR beta CDR3 regions was carried out from RNA transcripts. A first-round RT-PCR of the TCR CDR3 used the HTBI primer set with the Qiagen OneStep RT-PCR kit. TCRdb's own reprocessing of the public reads used fastp at Q25 and MiXCR and kept productive beta chains. When rows share a CDR3 protein, they turn into one entry using the most common DNA and genes. This sample lists 500,000 to 750,000 distinct CDR3 sequences; 14% were detected once. Around 7% of the sample is held by the ten biggest clonotypes. The material sequenced was blood. These receptors were obtained from a woman aged 18 to 35 with Graves' ophthalmopathy.

This clonotype was seen more than once but under ten times. This sequence joins TRBV7-2 and TRBJ2-3; the match to TRBD2 covers 9 bases. Germline lookup yields CDR1 SGHTA and CDR2 FQGNSA. The CDR3 extends over 15 amino acids. The J segment lost 7 bases and the V segment lost 1 base, leaving 6 bases of the junction unmatched. As DNA, the CDR3 is TGTGCCAGCAGCTTAGTAGCGGGAGCAGGAAATACGCAGTATTTT. Translating it yields CASSLVAGAGNTQYF.

The sample holds a few counts of this clonotype. The rearrangement uses TRBV12-3 or TRBV12-4 and TRBJ1-2; TRBD1 agrees at 9 bases. The CDR3 totals 15 residues. V dropped 5 bases and J dropped 4; count of bases not matched to a gene: 8. The CDR3 protein is CASSPRGQGVYGYTF. In DNA form, the CDR3 reads TGTGCCAGCAGTCCCCGGGGACAGGGAGTCTATGGCTACACCTTC.

The table lists this clonotype with many counts. This chain uses TRBV29-1 with TRBJ2-2; D remains ambiguous. V gave up 3 bases and J gave up 7 bases, with 6 bases separating them. The CDR3 contains 11 residues. Germline-derived CDR1 and CDR2 are SQVTM and ANQGSEA. CDR3 region: CSVDGRGELFF. The CDR3 DNA follows: TGCAGCGTTGACGGGCGCGGGGAGCTGTTTTTT.

Of note for this clonotype: A read error may produce the germline difference seen at one junction end. The rearrangement joins TRBV18 to TRBJ2-7; no reliable D call. Looked up from germline, CDR1 is KGHSH and CDR2 is LQKENI. The CDR3 is 12 residues long. CDR3 residues: CTSSPRNYEQYF. In nucleotides, the CDR3 is TGTACCAGCTCACCTCGTAACTACGAGCAGTACTTC.

Ten or more counts support this clonotype. J is TRBJ1-4 and V is TRBV5-1; the match to TRBD1 covers 10 bases. This CDR3 is 16 amino acids long. The germline V gene has CDR1 SGHRS and CDR2 YFSETQ. The V segment lost 4 bases and the J segment 8 bases; nucleotides outside the gene matches: 11. DNA of the CDR3: TGCGCCAGCAGCCCCGGTGACAGGGGGCGCGGCGAAAAACTGTTTTTT. It specifies CASSPGDRGRGEKLFF. Supplemented by reference TRBV5-1 and TRBJ1-4, the full variable domain reads KAGVTQTPRYLIKTRGQQVTLSCSPISGHRSVSWYQQTPGQGLQFLFEYFSETQRNKGNFPGRFSGRQFSNSRSEMNVSTLELGDSALYLCASSPGDRGRGEKLFFGSGTQLSVL.

V gene TRBV19 combines with J gene TRBJ2-1; possibly TRBD2 for D (6 bases). V was cut by 6 bases and J by 6 bases, with 24 bases left in between. Germline V gene data show CDR1 as LNHDA and CDR2 as SQIVND (reference sequence). There are 17 residues in the CDR3. For the CDR3, the DNA is TGTGCCAGTAGACCAGGTTATAGGGCTAGCGCGAGCAATGAGCAGTTCTTC. This sequence encodes CASRPGYRASASNEQFF.

The sample holds many counts of this clonotype. The rearrangement joins TRBV9 to TRBJ2-3; 9 bases fit TRBD1. Trimming took 5 bases from V and 1 from J; bases not matched to a gene: 8. The CDR3 runs 16 residues. CDR1 is SGDLS, CDR2 YYNGEE, per germline. The CDR3, as DNA: TGTGCCAGCAGTCTCACACAGGGGGCCCGCACAGATACGCAGTATTTT. Its translation: CASSLTQGARTDTQYF.

This clonotype was observed many times. The chain combines TRBV12-3 or TRBV12-4 with TRBJ1-1, with TRBD1 as a possible D gene (5 bases). Trimming shortened V by 6 bases and J by 4 bases, and 12 bases separated the two germline ends. The CDR3 runs 13 residues. The chain's CDR3 is CASSFGGSTEAFF. In DNA, the CDR3 is TGTGCCAGCAGCTTCGGGGGGAGCACTGAAGCTTTCTTT.

Notes on this clonotype: One base away lies a much larger clone, so this may be a sequencing read error. The chain couples TRBV27 to TRBJ2-2, with a possible D match to TRBD2 (5 bases). Germline values: CDR1 MNHEY, CDR2 SMNVEV (reference sequence). This CDR3 is 15 amino acids long. The CDR3 DNA reads TGTGCCAGCAGTTTTGTGCAAATGAGCACCGGGGAGCCGTTTTTT. As protein: CASSFVQMSTGEPFF.

This clonotype showed up just a few times. This sequence joins TRBV20-1 and TRBJ2-1; D is perhaps TRBD2 (7 bases). The CDR3 has 16 residues. V lost 5 bases to trimming and J lost 1 base, with 18 bases between them. Germline CDR1 is DFQATT and CDR2 is SNEGSKA (reference sequence). The CDR3 nucleotides are TGCAGTGCTGGAAAGGGGGGAGGGGGTTCCTACAATGAGCAGTTCTTC. Its translation is CSAGKGGGGSYNEQFF.

This clonotype has ten or more counts. The rearrangement links TRBV27 to TRBJ2-1; TRBD2 matches 8 bases. V lost 5 bases and J lost 0; bases outside the gene matches: 15. Germline V gives CDR1 MNHEY, CDR2 SMNVEV (reference sequence). The CDR3 has 19 amino acids. DNA for the CDR3: TGTGCCAGCAGTCCCAGACGAGACGGGAGGGTCAGCTCCTACAATGAGCAGTTCTTC. Its protein product is CASSPRRDGRVSSYNEQFF.

V is TRBV7-2 and J is TRBJ2-4; D might be TRBD1 (6 bases). Germline V gene data show CDR1 as SGHTA and CDR2 as FQGNSA. V was cut by 6 bases and J by 3 bases, with 12 bases left in between. CDR3 size: 14 residues. CDR3 in amino acids: CASSTTGNKNIQYF. The CDR3 DNA sequence: TGTGCCAGCAGTACGACAGGAAACAAAAACATTCAGTACTTC. The full variable domain, completed using reference TRBV7-2 and TRBJ2-4, is GAGVSQSPSNKVTEKGKDVELRCDPISGHTALYWYRQSLGQGLEFLIYFQGNSAPDKSGLPSDRFSAERTGGSVSTLTIQRTQQEDSAVYLCASSTTGNKNIQYFGAGTRLSVL.

This clonotype occurred many times. This chain connects TRBV5-1 to TRBJ2-3; 9 bases map to TRBD2. The CDR3 loop spans 14 amino acids. CDR1 SGHRS and CDR2 YFSETQ come from the germline V gene. V lost 5 bases to trimming and J lost 0 bases; unmatched junction nucleotides: 1. CDR3 sequence (DNA): TGCGCCAGCAGGCGGGAGGGGAGCACAGATACGCAGTATTTT. Translation: CASRREGSTDTQYF.